The clone carrying this T cell receptor (beta chain) was seen just once. The data stem from a study of blood T cell repertoires in COVID-19. This CDR3 contains 13 residues. V gave up 4 bases and J gave up 1 base, with 7 bases separating them. Germline CDR1 and CDR2: MGHDK and SYGVNS. Self-reported history from a screening survey and questionnaire set each donor's cohort. This table comes from immunoSEQ multiplex PCR, and its TCRdb copy is limited to in-frame clones, with some not included. This sample yields around 390,000 clones, of which roughly 89% are seen a single time; approximately 9.3% belongs to the top ten.

What was sequenced was PBMCs or T cells enriched from blood (not recorded which). This clonotype was sampled from a woman between 45 and 65 years old who had recovered from COVID-19. This rearrangement joins TRBV25-1 to TRBJ1-2, with D hard to call. The DNA of the CDR3 is TGTGCCAGCAGTGTTACAGATAACTATGGCTACACCTTC. Amino acids: CASSVTDNYGYTF.